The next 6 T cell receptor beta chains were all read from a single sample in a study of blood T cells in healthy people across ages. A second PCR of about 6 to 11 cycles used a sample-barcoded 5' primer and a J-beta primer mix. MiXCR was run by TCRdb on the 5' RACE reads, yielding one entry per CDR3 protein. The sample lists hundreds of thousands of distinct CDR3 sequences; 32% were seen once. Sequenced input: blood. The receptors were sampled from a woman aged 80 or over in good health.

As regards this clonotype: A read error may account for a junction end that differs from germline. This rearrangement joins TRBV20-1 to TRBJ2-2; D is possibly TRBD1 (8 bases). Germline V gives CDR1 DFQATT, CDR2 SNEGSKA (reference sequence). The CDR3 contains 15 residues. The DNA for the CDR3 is TGCAGTGCTAGAGATTGGGCAGGGGGCAGCGGGAAGCTGTTTTTT. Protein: CSARDWAGGSGKLFF.

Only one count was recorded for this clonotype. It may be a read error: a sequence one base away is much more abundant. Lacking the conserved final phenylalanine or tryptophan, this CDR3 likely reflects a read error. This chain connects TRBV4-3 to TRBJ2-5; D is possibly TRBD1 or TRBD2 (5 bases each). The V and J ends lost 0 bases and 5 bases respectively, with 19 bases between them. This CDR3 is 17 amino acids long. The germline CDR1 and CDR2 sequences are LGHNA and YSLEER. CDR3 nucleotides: TGCGCCAGCAGCCAAGAACTTAGCGACAGCTATTGGGAGACCCAGTACTGC. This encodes CASSQELSDSYWETQYC.

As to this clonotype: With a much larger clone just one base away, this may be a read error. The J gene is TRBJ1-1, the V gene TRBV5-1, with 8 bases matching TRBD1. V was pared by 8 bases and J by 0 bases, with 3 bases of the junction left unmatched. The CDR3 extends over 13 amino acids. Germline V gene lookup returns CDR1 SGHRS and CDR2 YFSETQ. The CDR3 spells CARTGAMNTEAFF. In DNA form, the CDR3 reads TGCGCCAGGACAGGGGCGATGAACACTGAAGCTTTCTTT.

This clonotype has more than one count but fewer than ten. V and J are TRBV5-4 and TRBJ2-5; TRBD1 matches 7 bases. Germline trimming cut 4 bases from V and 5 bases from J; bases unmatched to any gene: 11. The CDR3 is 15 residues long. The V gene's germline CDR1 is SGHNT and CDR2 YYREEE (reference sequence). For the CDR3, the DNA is TGTGCCAGCAGCGTGCAACAGGGGACGTGGGAGACCCAGTACTTC. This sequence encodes CASSVQQGTWETQYF.

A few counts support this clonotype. The CDR3 loop reads CSASGTGDPPLHF. CDR3 nucleotides: TGCAGTGCTAGTGGGACAGGGGATCCACCCCTCCACTTT. This sequence joins TRBV20-1 and TRBJ1-6; TRBD1 matches at 10 bases. Germline V gene lookup returns CDR1 DFQATT and CDR2 SNEGSKA (reference sequence). The CDR3 is made up of 13 amino acids. The V segment lost 3 bases and the J segment 11 bases; nucleotides outside the gene matches: 4.

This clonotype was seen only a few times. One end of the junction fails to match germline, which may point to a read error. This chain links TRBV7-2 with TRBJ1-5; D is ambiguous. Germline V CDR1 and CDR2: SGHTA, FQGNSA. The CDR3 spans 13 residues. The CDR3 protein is CACSFRVNQPQHF. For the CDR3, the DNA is TGTGCCTGCAGCTTTAGGGTCAATCAGCCCCAGCATTTT.